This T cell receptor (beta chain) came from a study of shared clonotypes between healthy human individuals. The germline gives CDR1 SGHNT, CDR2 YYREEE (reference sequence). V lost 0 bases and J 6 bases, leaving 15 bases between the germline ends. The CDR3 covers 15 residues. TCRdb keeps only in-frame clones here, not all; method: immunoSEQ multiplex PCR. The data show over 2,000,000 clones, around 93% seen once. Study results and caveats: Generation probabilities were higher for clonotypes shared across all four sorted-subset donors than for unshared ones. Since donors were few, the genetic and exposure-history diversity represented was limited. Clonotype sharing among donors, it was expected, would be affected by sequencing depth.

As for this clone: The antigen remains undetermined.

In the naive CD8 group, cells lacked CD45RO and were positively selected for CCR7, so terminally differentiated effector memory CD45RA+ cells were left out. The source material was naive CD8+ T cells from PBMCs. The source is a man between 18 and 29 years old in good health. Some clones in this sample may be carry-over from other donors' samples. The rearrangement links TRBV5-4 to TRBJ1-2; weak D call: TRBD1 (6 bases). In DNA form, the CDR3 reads TGTGCCAGCAGCTTGGCCCACAGGGTATACGATGGCTACACCTTC. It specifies CASSLAHRVYDGYTF.